This TCR beta chain was profiled in a study of blood T cell repertoires in COVID-19. Seattle researchers signed up patients amid active infection and tracked them longitudinally. Only in-frame clones appear in the TCRdb table, and some are missing; sequencing was by immunoSEQ multiplex PCR. The sample lists 100,000 to 150,000 clones; 80% to 90% were seen once. This TCR derives from a man in his 60s with COVID-19, enrolled during active disease. What was sequenced was peripheral blood.

Here the CDR3 reads CASSPRVYNEQFF. CDR3 nucleotide sequence: TGTGCCAGCAGCCCCCGTGTCTACAATGAGCAGTTCTTC. The genes are TRBV7-9 and TRBJ2-1, with unresolved D. With 5 bases removed from V and 3 bases from J, the gap between germline ends came to 8 bases. CDR1 SEHNR and CDR2 FQNEAQ come from the germline V gene (reference sequence). The CDR3 covers 13 residues.